This TCR beta chain was profiled in a study of T cells in Graves' hyperthyroidism and ophthalmopathy (dated by TCRdb to the late 2010s). At the level of the whole study: Peripheral blood samples were taken at the time of initial diagnosis, prior to any treatment. The paper describes TCR Vbeta CDR3 sequencing of roughly 130 peripheral blood samples, made up of about 41 ophthalmopathy patients, 70 to 75 hyperthyroidism patients and 17 progressor patients. Once sampling was done, hyperthyroidism patients were given methimazole at a starting dose of 30 mg daily, whereas ophthalmopathy patients were given high-dose intravenous methylprednisolone. For training and testing, the 100 or so patients in the discovery cohort were randomly divided in a 7:3 ratio. To identify distinguishing TCR V-J signatures, a discovery cohort of 95 to 100 patients was used, comprising some 45 with Graves' ophthalmopathy and some 60 with stable Graves' hyperthyroidism. In about 6 Graves' hyperthyroidism patients, the study also compared T-cell repertoires from thyroid tissue with T-cell repertoires from blood. Whether ophthalmopathy could be predicted prospectively was tested in an independent validation cohort made up of 18 to 20 hyperthyroidism patients plus 17 patients who later progressed to ophthalmopathy. Broader findings and caveats from the paper: During validation, the model predicted progression to ophthalmopathy a median of about 5.9 months ahead of onset, with approximately 70% sensitivity and roughly 75% specificity. Ophthalmopathy was separated from stable hyperthyroidism by a 13 V-J signature model, with approximately 90% sensitivity and around 81% specificity obtained in cross-validation and 80%/75% obtained in testing. Sample size was not statistically predetermined, and investigators were not blinded to group allocation. Blood samples also contained most of the expanded thyroid clonotypes (frequency above 0.001), which suggests that blood repertoires may reflect thyroid immune responses.

A patient counted as having stable Graves' hyperthyroidism if no progression to ophthalmopathy occurred over 18 months of follow-up. Hyperthyroidism patients were newly diagnosed, had a disease duration of under 2 months, and were aged 18 to 65 years. Patients with uncontrolled infections, other autoimmune diseases, pregnancy or lactation were excluded. Diagnoses relied on clinical symptoms, serum thyroxine and TRAb, thyroid ultrasound and orbital computed tomography. PBMCs were separated from roughly 9.3 ml of fresh peripheral blood using Ficoll-Paque density gradient centrifugation. Total RNA was extracted using Trizol reagent, and RNA quality was assessed on an Agilent 2100 Bioanalyzer. TCR beta CDR3 regions were amplified from RNA transcripts. For the first round of RT-PCR on the TCR CDR3, the HTBI primer set was used together with the Qiagen OneStep RT-PCR kit. Libraries were constructed in a second round of multiplex PCR, after which size selection and purification were carried out. Libraries were sequenced paired-end with 100 bp reads on an Illumina HiSeq2000. Per the source publication's procedure: SOAPnuke was used to process the raw data, removing reads that contained adapters or uncalled bases, had a mean Phred below 15, or lacked an exact match to the constant primer or identifier. High-quality paired reads were merged using COPE v1.2.5, and each unique nucleotide sequence was defined as a clonotype. Clonotypes were aligned to IMGT TRBV, TRBD and TRBJ reference segments using MiTCR v1.1. Only V-J combinations with frequency above 0.0001, covering 99% to 99.2% of repertoires, were analysed. A TCS score was defined as the ratio between F50 (clonal expansion) and ExV (chaos), using BLOSUM62-based TCRdist between CDR3 peptides within each V-J. Welch's t-statistics and random forest reduced some 510 V-J features to roughly 13, which were used in a naive Bayes classifier (R e1071). TCRdb reanalyzed the raw reads on its own, using fastp at Q25 for trimming and MiXCR for clone calling, and kept in-frame beta chains. CDR3 protein sequences are deduplicated, and each keeps its most common genes and DNA. The V and J calls follow TCRdb's processing rather than the paper's. The sample profile shows fewer than 650,000 distinct CDR3 sequences; about 15% of them were found once. Together, the top ten hold approximately 15% of the sample.

Including the terminal cysteine and phenylalanine, the CDR3 comprises 14 residues. Kept here is only the CDR3 DNA, which spans 42 bases and is read in frame from base 1. In the germline V gene, CDR1 corresponds to SGHDT and CDR2 to YYEEEE. Trimming accounts for 3 bases at V and 4 bases at J, while the number of junction bases matched to no gene is 6. This clonotype was recorded at least ten times. Its antigen is currently not known. Base qualities are not provided; no much larger clone lies one nucleotide away. Source material: blood. The TCR sequence derives from a woman aged 35 to 49 with Graves' hyperthyroidism. Rearrangement joined TRBV5-6 to TRBJ2-7; a stretch of 8 junction bases matches TRBD2. Here the CDR3 is given as CASSSYRGGYEQYF. In nucleotide form, the sequence is TGTGCCAGCAGCTCCTATCGGGGGGGATACGAGCAGTACTTC.